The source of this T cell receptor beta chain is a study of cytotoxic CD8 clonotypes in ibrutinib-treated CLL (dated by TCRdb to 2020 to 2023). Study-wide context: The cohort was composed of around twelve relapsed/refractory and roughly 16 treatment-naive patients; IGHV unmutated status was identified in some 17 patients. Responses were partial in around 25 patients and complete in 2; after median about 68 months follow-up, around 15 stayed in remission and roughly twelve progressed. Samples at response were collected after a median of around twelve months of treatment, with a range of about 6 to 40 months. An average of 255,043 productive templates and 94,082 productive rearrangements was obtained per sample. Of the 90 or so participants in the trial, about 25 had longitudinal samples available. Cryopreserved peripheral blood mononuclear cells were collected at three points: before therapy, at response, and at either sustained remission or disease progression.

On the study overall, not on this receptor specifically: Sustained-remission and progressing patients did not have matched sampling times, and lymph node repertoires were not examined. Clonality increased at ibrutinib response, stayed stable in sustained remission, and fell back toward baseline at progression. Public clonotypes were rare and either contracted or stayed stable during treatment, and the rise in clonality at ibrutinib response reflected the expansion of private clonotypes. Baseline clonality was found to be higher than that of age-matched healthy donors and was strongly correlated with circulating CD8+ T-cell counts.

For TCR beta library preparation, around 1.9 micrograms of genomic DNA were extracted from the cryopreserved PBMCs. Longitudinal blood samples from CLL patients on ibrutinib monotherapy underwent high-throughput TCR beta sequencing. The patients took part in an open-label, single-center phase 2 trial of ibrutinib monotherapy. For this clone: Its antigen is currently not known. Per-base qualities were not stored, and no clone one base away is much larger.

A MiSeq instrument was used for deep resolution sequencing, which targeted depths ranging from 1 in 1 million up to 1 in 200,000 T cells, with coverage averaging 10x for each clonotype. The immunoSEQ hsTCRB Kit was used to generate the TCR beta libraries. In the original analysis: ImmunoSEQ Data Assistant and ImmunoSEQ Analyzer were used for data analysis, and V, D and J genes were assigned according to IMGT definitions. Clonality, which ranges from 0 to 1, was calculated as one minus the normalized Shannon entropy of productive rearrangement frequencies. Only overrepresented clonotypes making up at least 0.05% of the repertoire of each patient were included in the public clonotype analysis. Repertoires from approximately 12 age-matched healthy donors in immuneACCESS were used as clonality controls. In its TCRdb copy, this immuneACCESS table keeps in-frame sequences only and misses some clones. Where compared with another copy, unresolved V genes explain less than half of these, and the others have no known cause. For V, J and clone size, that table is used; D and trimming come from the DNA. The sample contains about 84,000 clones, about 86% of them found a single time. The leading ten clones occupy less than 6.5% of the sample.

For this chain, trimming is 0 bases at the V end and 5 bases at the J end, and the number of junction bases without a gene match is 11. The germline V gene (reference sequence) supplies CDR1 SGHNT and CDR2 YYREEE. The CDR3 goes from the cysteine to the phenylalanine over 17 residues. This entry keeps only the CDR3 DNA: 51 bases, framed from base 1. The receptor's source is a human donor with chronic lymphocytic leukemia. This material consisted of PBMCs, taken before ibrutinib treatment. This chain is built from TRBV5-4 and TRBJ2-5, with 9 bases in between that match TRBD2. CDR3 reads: CASSLEGLAGWGETQYF. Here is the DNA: TGTGCCAGCAGCTTGGAAGGGCTAGCGGGATGGGGGGAGACCCAGTACTTC.